Listed here is a single T cell receptor beta chain. This clone was detected once. There is no known antigen for this receptor. Base qualities were left out, and no much larger clone turns up one base away. The data belong to a study of blood T cell repertoires in COVID-19 (dated by TCRdb to 2020 to 2021). For the study in its entirety: Samples from collaborators originated in the United States, Italy and Spain and spanned both the acute and convalescent phases of COVID-19. The samples were drawn from two sources: the first 160 participants of the ongoing ImmuneRACE study, and 1,000 to 1,500 subjects contributed by 6 global collaborators. The material from the prospective study consisted of cDNA or gDNA derived from T cells, B-cell-depleted T cells, or PBMCs. The repertoires were released in a freely available public database intended as a resource for research on the immune response to SARS-CoV-2. Where HLA class I and class II types were available, the types were taken from metadata supplied by the sample provider, not from assay-based typing. The sample metadata nearly always contained a de-identified subject ID, COVID-19 status, age in years and sex. Deeply sampled blood TCRbeta repertoires from subjects exposed to, actively infected with, or recovered from COVID-19 were included in the dataset. The full study reports these points: How much clinical and demographic metadata was included differed by source and by participant, and the metadata was provided uncurated.

The immunoSEQ Assay, a bias-controlled multiplex PCR, was used to amplify TCRbeta CDR3 regions from genomic DNA. As for how the authors treated the data: Nucleated cell counts per sample were estimated from amplification of reference gene primers within the assay. To quantify the absolute abundance of each unique TCRbeta CDR3 rearrangement, sequence reads were collapsed and filtered. For each sample, productive Simpson clonality was calculated as the square root of Simpson's diversity index across productive rearrangements. The clones in this table, taken by TCRdb from immuneACCESS, are in-frame only. Not every clone is retained; where verified, under half of the shortfall comes from an unresolved V gene, and the cause of the rest is unknown. V and J calls and clone size are as listed in that table; D and trimming were resolved from the DNA. The sample data list around 450,000 clones, and nearly 90% of these were observed just once. Over 1.5% of the sample lies in the top ten.

V loses 4 bases of germline sequence and J loses 7 bases, and the interval between the two ends is 11 bases. CDR1 and CDR2 are drawn from the germline V gene: SGHNT, YENEEA. The CDR3 contains 13 residues, cysteine and phenylalanine counted. Only the CDR3 region is kept as DNA, spanning 39 bases read in frame from base 1. In the prospective study, participants were roughly 18 to 89 years old, resided in approximately 25 geographic areas of the United States, and were enrolled through a virtual design. To assign participants to cohorts, the prospective study relied on clinical history that participants themselves reported in a screening survey and a study questionnaire. In the prospective study, mobile phlebotomists collected whole blood, serum and a nasopharyngeal or oropharyngeal swab from each participant. Over a 2-month period, participants in the prospective study had the option of providing additional blood draws and questionnaires. Before DNA extraction, blood samples from the prospective study were shipped at room temperature or frozen.

The receptor was derived from a woman aged 18 to 35 with acute COVID-19. The rearrangement combines TRBV11-3 with TRBJ2-1; TRBD2 is a weak D gene call, 6 bases matching. Sequenced input: PBMCs or T cells enriched from blood (not recorded which). The base sequence is TGTGCCAGCAGCTCGGGACTCGGGAATGAGCAGTTCTTC. This translates into CASSSGLGNEQFF.